The next 2 T cell receptor beta chains were all read from a single sample in a study of CXCR3-negative and CXCR3-positive naive CD8 T cells. All TRB cDNA libraries came from 5' RACE performed with UMI labels. From its re-call of the 5' RACE reads, TCRdb lists each CDR3 protein once, without DNA. The data show over 100,000 distinct CDR3 sequences, and the top ten clones hold 0.45% to 0.6%. The material sequenced was naive CXCR3- CD8+ T cells from blood. As to subset: CD45RO-CCR7+CD27+CD95- naive CD8+ T cells lacking CXCR3 (TNR3-). Source of these receptors: a human donor in good health. Some clones in this sample may be carry-over from other donors' samples.

J is TRBJ2-2 and V is TRBV20-1; the TCRdb call, TRBD2, lacks DNA for checking. Germline CDR1 reads DFQATT; CDR2 reads SNEGSKA (reference sequence). The CDR3 has 15 residues. The chain's CDR3 is CSARGIAGVTGELFF.

This chain links TRBV18 with TRBJ2-1; checking the TCRdb D call of TRBD1 is not possible without DNA. Germline CDR1 KGHSH, CDR2 LQKENI. This CDR3 is 15 amino acids long. CDR3 protein: CASSPEGATLNEQFF.